This T cell receptor (beta chain) was retrieved from a study of blood T cell repertoires in COVID-19. Whole-study context: Sites in the United States, Italy and Spain provided acute and convalescent COVID-19 samples.

Two consecutive negative NP/OP PCR tests, clearance, or resolved symptoms defined Cohort 3 recovery. The junction had 4 bases not matched to a gene; V was cut back by 1 base and J by 8 bases. The CDR3 length is 13 residues. Per the germline V gene, CDR1 is SEHNR and CDR2 is FQNEAQ (reference sequence). Sequenced by immunoSEQ multiplex PCR; TCRdb stores in-frame clones only, minus some. The sample consists of 190,000 or so clones, approximately 90% of them appearing once. Worth noting for this clone: In the same sample, other DNA sequences code for this CDR3.

The receptor was isolated from a woman aged 25-40 years who had recovered from COVID-19. What was sequenced was PBMCs or T cells enriched from blood (not recorded which). The chain combines TRBV7-9 with TRBJ1-2, with TRBD1 identical over 7 bases. The CDR3 DNA follows: TGTGCCAGCAGCTTAGGACAGGGTGACGGCTACACCTTC. It specifies CASSLGQGDGYTF.